This TCR beta chain came from a study of shared T cell receptors in the human thymus. This clone was found a few times. This CDR3 region has 15 residues. In germline, CDR1 is SGHVS, CDR2 FNYEAQ. The junction had 6 bases not matched to a gene; V was cut back by 7 bases and J by 5 bases. The data were produced by immunoSEQ multiplex PCR, yet TCRdb's version contains in-frame clones alone and is incomplete. The data hold 500,000 to 850,000 clones, with 87% observed a single time. These data also formed part of another study, on human thymus T cells. Turning to that study: It was from resections taken during corrective heart surgery that the thymus tissue came.

The TCR originated in a boy in the first two years of life with a congenital heart defect. This chain joins TRBV7-6 and TRBJ1-6; 9 bases align to TRBD1. Material: thymocytes. The CDR3 reads CASTKDRGDNSPLHF. The CDR3 coding sequence is TGTGCCAGCACCAAAGACAGGGGGGATAATTCACCCCTCCACTTT. Full variable domain (remainder filled in from reference TRBV7-6 and TRBJ1-6): GAGVSQSPRYKVTKRGQDVALRCDPISGHVSLYWYRQALGQGPEFLTYFNYEAQQDKSGLPNDRFSAERPEGSISTLTIQRTEQRDSAMYRCASTKDRGDNSPLHFGNGTRLTVT.